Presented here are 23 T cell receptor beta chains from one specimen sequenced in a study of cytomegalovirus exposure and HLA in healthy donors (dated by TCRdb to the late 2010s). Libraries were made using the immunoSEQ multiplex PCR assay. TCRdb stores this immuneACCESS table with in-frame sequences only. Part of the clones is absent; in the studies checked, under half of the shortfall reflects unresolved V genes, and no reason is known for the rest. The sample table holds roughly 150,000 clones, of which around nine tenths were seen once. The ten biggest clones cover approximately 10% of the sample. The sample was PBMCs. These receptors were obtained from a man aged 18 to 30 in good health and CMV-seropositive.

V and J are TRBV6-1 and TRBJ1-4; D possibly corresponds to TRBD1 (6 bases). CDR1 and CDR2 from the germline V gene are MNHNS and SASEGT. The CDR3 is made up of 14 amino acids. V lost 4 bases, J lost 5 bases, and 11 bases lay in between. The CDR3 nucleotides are TGTGCCAGCAGTGGGACAGTCGACAATGAAAAACTGTTTTTT. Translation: CASSGTVDNEKLFF.

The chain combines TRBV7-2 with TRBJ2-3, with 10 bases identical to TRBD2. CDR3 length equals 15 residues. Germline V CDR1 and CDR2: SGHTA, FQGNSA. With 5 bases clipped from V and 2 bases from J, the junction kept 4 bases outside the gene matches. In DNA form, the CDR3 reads TGTGCCAGCAGCCGAGCGGGAGGGGTCACAGATACGCAGTATTTT. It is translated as CASSRAGGVTDTQYF.

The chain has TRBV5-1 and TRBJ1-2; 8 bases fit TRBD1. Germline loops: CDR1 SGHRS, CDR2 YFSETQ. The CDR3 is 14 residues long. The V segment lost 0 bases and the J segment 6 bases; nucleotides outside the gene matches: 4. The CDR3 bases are TGCGCCAGCAGCTTGGAGGGCAGGGGGCATGGCTACACCTTC. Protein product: CASSLEGRGHGYTF.

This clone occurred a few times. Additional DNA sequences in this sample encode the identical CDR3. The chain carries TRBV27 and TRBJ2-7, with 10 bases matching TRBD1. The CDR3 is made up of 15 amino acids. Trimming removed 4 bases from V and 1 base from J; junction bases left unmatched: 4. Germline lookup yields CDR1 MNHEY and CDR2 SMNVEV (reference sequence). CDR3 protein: CASSSWTGGSYEQYF. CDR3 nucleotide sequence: TGTGCCAGCAGTTCATGGACAGGGGGTTCCTACGAGCAGTACTTC.

The CDR3: CASSFGTNYNEQFF. CDR3 DNA sequence: TGCGCCAGCAGCTTCGGGACTAACTACAATGAGCAGTTCTTC. The genes are TRBV5-1 and TRBJ2-1; 7 bases fit TRBD2. V lost 2 bases to trimming and J lost 3 bases; unmatched junction nucleotides: 2. Germline CDR1 is SGHRS and CDR2 is YFSETQ. There are 14 residues in the CDR3.

In DNA form, the CDR3 reads TGTGCCAGCGCAACCACCCAGGGGCGGGTGTCGGAGCAGTACTTC. Amino acids: CASATTQGRVSEQYF. This chain links TRBV27 with TRBJ2-7; weak D call: TRBD1 (6 bases). Trimming stripped 8 bases from V and 7 bases from J, with 24 bases between. This CDR3 is 15 amino acids long. In germline, CDR1 is MNHEY, CDR2 SMNVEV (reference sequence).

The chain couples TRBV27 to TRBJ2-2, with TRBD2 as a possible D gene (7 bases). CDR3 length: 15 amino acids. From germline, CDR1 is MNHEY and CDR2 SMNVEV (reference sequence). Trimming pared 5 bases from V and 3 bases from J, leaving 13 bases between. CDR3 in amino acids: CASSLIGGDTGELFF. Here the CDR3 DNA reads TGTGCCAGCAGTCTTATAGGGGGGGACACCGGGGAGCTGTTTTTT.

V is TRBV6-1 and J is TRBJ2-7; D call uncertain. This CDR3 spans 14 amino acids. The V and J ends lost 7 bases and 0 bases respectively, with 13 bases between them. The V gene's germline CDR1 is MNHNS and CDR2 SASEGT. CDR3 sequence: CASTAGTISYEQYF. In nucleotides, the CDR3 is TGTGCCAGCACGGCAGGAACGATCTCCTACGAGCAGTACTTC.

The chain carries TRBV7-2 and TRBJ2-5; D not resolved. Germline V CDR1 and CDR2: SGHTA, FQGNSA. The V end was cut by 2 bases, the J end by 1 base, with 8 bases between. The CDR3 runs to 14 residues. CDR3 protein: CASSLTSVQETQYF. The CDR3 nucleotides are TGTGCCAGCAGCTTAACGAGTGTCCAAGAGACCCAGTACTTC.

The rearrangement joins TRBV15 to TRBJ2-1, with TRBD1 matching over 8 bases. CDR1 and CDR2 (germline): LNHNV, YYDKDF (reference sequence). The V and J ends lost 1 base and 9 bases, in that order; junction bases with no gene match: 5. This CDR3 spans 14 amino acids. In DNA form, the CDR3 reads TGTGCCACCAGCAGAGGACAGGGGACGGGTGAGCAGTTCTTC. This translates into CATSRGQGTGEQFF.

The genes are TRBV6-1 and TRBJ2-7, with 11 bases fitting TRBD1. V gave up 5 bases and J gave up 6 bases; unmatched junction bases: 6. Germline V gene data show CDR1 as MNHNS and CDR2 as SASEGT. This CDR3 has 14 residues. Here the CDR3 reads CASSQDRGRLEQYF. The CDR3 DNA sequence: TGTGCCAGCAGTCAGGACAGGGGGCGCCTCGAGCAGTACTTC.

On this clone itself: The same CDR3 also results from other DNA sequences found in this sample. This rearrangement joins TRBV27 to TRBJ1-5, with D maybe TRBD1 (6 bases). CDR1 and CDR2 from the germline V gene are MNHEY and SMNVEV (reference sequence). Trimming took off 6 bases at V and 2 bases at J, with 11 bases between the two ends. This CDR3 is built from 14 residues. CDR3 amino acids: CASRTGGGNQPQHF. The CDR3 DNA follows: TGTGCCAGCAGGACAGGAGGCGGCAATCAGCCCCAGCATTTT.

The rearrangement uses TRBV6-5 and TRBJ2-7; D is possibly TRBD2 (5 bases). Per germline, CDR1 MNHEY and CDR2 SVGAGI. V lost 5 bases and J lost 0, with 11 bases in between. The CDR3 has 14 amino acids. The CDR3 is CASSEELVSYEQYF. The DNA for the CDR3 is TGTGCCAGCAGTGAAGAACTAGTCTCCTACGAGCAGTACTTC.

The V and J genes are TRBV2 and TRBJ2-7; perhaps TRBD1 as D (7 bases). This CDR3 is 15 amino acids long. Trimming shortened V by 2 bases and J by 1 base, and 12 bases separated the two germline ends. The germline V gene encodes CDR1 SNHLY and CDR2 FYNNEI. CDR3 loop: CASSEKQGGSYEQYF. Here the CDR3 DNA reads TGTGCCAGCAGTGAAAAGCAGGGGGGATCCTACGAGCAGTACTTC.

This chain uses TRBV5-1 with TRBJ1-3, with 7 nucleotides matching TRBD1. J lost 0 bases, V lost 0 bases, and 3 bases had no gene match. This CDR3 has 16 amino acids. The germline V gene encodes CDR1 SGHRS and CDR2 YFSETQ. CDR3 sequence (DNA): TGCGCCAGCAGCTTGGGGGGACAGAACTCTGGAAACACCATATATTTT. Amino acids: CASSLGGQNSGNTIYF.

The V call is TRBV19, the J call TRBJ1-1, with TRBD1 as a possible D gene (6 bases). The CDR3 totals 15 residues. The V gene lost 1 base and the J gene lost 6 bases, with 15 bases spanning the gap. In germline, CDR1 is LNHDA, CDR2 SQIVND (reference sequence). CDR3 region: CASSIGARGASEAFF. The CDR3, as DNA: TGTGCCAGTAGTATAGGGGCCAGGGGAGCATCTGAAGCTTTCTTT.

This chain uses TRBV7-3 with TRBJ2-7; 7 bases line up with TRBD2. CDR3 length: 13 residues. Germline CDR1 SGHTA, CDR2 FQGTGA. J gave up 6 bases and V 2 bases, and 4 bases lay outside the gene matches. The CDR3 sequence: CASSLGGRGEQYF. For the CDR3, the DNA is TGTGCCAGCAGCTTAGGTGGGAGGGGCGAGCAGTACTTC. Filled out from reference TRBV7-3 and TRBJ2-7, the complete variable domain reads GAGVSQTPSNKVTEKGKYVELRCDPISGHTALYWYRQSLGQGPEFLIYFQGTGAADDSGLPNDRFFAVRPEGSVSTLKIQRTERGDSAVYLCASSLGGRGEQYFGPGTRLTVT.

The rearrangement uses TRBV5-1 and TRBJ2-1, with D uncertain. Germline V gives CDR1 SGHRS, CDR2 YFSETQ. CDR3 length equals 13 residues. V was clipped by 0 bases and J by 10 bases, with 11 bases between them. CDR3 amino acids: CASSLGPTGEQFF. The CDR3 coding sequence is TGCGCCAGCAGCTTGGGCCCAACCGGGGAGCAGTTCTTC.

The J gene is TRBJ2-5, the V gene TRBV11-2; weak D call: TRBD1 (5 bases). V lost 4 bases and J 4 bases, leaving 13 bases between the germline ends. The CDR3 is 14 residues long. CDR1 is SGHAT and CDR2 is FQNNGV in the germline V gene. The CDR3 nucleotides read TGTGCCAGCAGCTCCCAGGGATATGGAGAGACCCAGTACTTC. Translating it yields CASSSQGYGETQYF.

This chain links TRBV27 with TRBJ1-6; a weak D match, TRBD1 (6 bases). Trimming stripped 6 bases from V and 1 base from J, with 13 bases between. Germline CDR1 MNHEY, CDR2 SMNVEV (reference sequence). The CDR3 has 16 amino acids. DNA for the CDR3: TGTGCCAGCAGCGATTATAGGGGGTCCTATAATTCACCCCTCCACTTT. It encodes CASSDYRGSYNSPLHF.

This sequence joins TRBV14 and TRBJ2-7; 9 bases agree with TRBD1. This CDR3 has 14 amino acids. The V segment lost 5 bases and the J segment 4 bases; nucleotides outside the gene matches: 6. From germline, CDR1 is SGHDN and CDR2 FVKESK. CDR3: CASSESGQGYEQYF. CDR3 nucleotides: TGTGCCAGCAGCGAATCGGGACAGGGTTACGAGCAGTACTTC.

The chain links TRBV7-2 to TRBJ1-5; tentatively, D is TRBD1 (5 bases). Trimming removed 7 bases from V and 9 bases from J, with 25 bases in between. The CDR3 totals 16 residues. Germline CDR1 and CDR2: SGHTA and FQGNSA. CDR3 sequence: CASIPQGRVGPRPQHF. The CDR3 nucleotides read TGTGCCAGCATCCCTCAAGGCAGGGTCGGCCCCCGGCCCCAGCATTTT.

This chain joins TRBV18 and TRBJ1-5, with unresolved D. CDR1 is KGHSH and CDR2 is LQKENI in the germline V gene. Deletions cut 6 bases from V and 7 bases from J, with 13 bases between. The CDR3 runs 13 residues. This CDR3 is CASSPPEGQPQHF. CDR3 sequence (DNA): TGTGCCAGCTCGCCCCCCGAGGGCCAGCCCCAGCATTTT. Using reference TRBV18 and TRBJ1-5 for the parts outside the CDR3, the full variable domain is NAGVMQNPRHLVRRRGQEARLRCSPMKGHSHVYWYRQLPEEGLKFMVYLQKENIIDESGMPKERFSAEFPKEGPSILRIQQVVRGDSAAYFCASSPPEGQPQHFGDGTRLSIL.